This passage covers 10 T cell receptor beta chains from one sample sequenced in a study of CD8 T cells in ankylosing spondylitis. The study, taken as a whole, reports: Ankylosing spondylitis blood appeared to carry a characteristic TCR beta motif of eight or nine highly homologous variants.

Via MiXCR, TCRdb re-called the 5' RACE reads, giving one row per CDR3 protein. This table has about 540,000 distinct CDR3 sequences, about 13% appearing once. No cognate antigen is known for these TCRs. The sequenced sample consisted of blood, either unsorted or a sorted T cell fraction (not recorded which). These receptors were obtained from a male donor with ankylosing spondylitis.

There are a few counts of this clonotype. The chain employs TRBV7-2 and TRBJ2-7, with 7 bases fitting TRBD1. This CDR3 has 13 residues. With 0 bases clipped from V and 6 bases from J, the junction kept 2 bases outside the gene matches. Germline V lookup: CDR1 SGHTA, CDR2 FQGNSA. CDR3 sequence: CASSLANRGEQYF. The CDR3 DNA reads as TGTGCCAGCAGCTTAGCTAACAGGGGCGAGCAGTACTTC.

This chain links TRBV11-3 with TRBJ2-2, with a possible D match to TRBD2 (6 bases). The V end was cut by 5 bases, the J end by 4 bases, with 11 bases between. The CDR3 spans 14 residues. Per germline, CDR1 SGHNT and CDR2 YENEEA. DNA of the CDR3: TGTGCCAGCAGCCTCGGGACTCGCACCGGGGAGCTGTTTTTT. Translated: CASSLGTRTGELFF.

This clonotype appeared many times. This chain joins TRBV12-3 or TRBV12-4 and TRBJ2-1; 9 positions match TRBD2. The V and J ends lost 3 bases and 2 bases, in that order; junction bases with no gene match: 11. CDR3 length: 18 amino acids. The CDR3 bases are TGTGCCAGCAGTTTGCCTAGCGGGATGTGGGGGACCTACAATGAGCAGTTCTTC. It yields the protein CASSLPSGMWGTYNEQFF.

This clonotype was observed a handful of times. The gene calls are TRBV13 and TRBJ2-7; D is perhaps TRBD1 (6 bases). Germline-derived CDR1 and CDR2 are PRHDT and FYEKMQ (reference sequence). Between the trimmed V and J ends, which lost 5 bases and 0 bases, there was a span of 11 bases. The CDR3 has 14 amino acids. The CDR3 is CASSLNRDSYEQYF. The DNA of the CDR3 is TGTGCCAGCAGCCTCAACAGGGACTCCTACGAGCAGTACTTC.

This chain connects TRBV20-1 to TRBJ2-2; no clear D. From germline, CDR1 is DFQATT and CDR2 SNEGSKA (reference sequence). The CDR3 covers 14 residues. The V end was cut by 6 bases, the J end by 5 bases, with 16 bases between. The CDR3: CSAAPSIRTGELFF. For the CDR3, the DNA is TGCAGTGCGGCACCCAGCATTAGGACCGGGGAGCTGTTTTTT.

This CDR3 is CASILGAANTGELFF. The CDR3 DNA is TGTGCCAGCATCCTGGGGGCGGCGAACACCGGGGAGCTGTTTTTT. The chain couples TRBV12-3 or TRBV12-4 to TRBJ2-2; maybe TRBD1 (6 bases). The CDR3 totals 15 residues. The germline V and J ends were trimmed by 7 bases and 0 bases, with 12 bases remaining between them.

The table lists this clonotype with many counts. J is TRBJ2-2 and V is TRBV25-1; TRBD1 aligns across 7 bases. The CDR3 consists of 15 residues. Germline V gene sequence: CDR1 MGHDK, CDR2 SYGVNS. The V gene end was trimmed by 5 bases and the J gene end by 6 bases; junction bases not matched to a gene: 9. DNA of the CDR3: TGTGCCAGCAGTAGGGTGGCAGGGGGTGCCGGGGAGCTGTTTTTT. This sequence encodes CASSRVAGGAGELFF.

This clonotype appeared many times. This chain connects TRBV7-2 to TRBJ2-5, with a weak D call TRBD2 (5 bases). The CDR3 sequence is 15 residues long. Germline CDR1 is SGHTA and CDR2 is FQGNSA. V lost 5 bases and J lost 4, with 17 bases in between. CDR3 residues: CASSPQTGEGETQYF. Written as DNA, the CDR3 is TGTGCCAGCAGCCCGCAGACCGGGGAAGGAGAGACCCAGTACTTC. Drawing the rest from reference TRBV7-2 and TRBJ2-5, the complete variable domain is GAGVSQSPSNKVTEKGKDVELRCDPISGHTALYWYRQSLGQGLEFLIYFQGNSAPDKSGLPSDRFSAERTGGSVSTLTIQRTQQEDSAVYLCASSPQTGEGETQYFGPGTRLLVL.

CDR3 bases: TGTGCCACCAGTGCCGGACAGGGGGCCCCCTATGGCTACACCTTC. As protein: CATSAGQGAPYGYTF. The chain is built from TRBV24-1 and TRBJ1-2; 11 positions match TRBD1. J gave up 4 bases and V 5 bases, and 5 bases lay outside the gene matches. This CDR3 has 15 amino acids. Germline CDR1 KGHDR, CDR2 SFDVKD.

The V and J genes are TRBV20-1 and TRBJ2-3; D may be TRBD2 (7 bases). Per germline, CDR1 DFQATT and CDR2 SNEGSKA (reference sequence). Trimming took 5 bases from V and 0 from J, leaving 15 bases between them. This CDR3 has 15 residues. The CDR3 DNA is TGCAGTGCTGGGGGCGGGAGTAGTAGCACAGATACGCAGTATTTT. Its translation is CSAGGGSSSTDTQYF.